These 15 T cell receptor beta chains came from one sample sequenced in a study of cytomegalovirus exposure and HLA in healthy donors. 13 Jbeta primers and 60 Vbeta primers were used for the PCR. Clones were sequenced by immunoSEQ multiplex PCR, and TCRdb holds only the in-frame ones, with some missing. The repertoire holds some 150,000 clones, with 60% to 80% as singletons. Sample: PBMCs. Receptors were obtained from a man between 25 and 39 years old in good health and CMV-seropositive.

CDR3 loop: CASSYSNQPQHF. CDR3 in DNA: TGTGCCAGTAGTTATAGCAATCAGCCCCAGCATTTT. The chain is built from TRBV19 and TRBJ1-5; D call uncertain. V gave up 5 bases and J gave up 0 bases, with 2 bases separating them. The CDR3 runs to 12 residues. The germline V gene encodes CDR1 LNHDA and CDR2 SQIVND (reference sequence).

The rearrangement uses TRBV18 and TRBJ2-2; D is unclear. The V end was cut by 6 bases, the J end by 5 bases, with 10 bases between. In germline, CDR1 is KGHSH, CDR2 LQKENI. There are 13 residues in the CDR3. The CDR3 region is CASSQTLTGELFF. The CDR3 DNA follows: TGTGCCAGCTCTCAAACTTTAACCGGGGAGCTGTTTTTT.

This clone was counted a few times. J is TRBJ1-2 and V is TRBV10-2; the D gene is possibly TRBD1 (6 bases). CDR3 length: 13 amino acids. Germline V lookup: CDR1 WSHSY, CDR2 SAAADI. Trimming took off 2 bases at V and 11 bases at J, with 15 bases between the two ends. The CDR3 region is CASSEDGTRGYTF. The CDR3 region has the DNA TGCGCCAGCAGTGAGGACGGGACACGGGGTTACACCTTC.

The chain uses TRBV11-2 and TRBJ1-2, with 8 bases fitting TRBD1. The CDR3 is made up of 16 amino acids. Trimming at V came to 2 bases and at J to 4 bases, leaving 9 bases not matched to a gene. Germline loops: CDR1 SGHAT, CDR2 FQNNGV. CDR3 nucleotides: TGTGCCAGCAGCTTAAATGGCCCAGGGGGCTTCTATGGCTACACCTTC. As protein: CASSLNGPGGFYGYTF.

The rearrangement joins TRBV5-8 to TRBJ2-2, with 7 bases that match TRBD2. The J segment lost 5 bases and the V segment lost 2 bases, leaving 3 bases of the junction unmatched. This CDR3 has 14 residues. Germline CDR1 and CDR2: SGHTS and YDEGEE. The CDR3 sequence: CASSLGEGTGELFF. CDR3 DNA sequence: TGTGCCAGCAGCTTAGGGGAGGGAACCGGGGAGCTGTTTTTT. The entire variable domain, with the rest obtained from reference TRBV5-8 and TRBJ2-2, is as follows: EAGVTQSPTHLIKTRGQQATLRCSPISGHTSVYWYQQALGLGLQFLLWYDEGEERNRGNFPPRFSGRQFPNYSSELNVNALELEDSALYLCASSLGEGTGELFFGEGSRLTVL.

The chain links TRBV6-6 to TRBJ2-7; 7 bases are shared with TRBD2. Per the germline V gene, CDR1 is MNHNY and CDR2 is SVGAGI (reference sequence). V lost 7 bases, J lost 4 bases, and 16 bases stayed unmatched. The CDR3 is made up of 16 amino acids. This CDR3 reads CASTKPGTTGGYEQYF. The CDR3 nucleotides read TGTGCCAGCACCAAACCTGGGACGACGGGAGGATACGAGCAGTACTTC.

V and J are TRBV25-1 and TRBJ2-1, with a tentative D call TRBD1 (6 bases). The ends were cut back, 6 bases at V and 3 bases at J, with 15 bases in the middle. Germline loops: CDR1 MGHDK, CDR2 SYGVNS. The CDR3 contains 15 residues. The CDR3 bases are TGTGCCAGCAGAGAAGGACAGAGCCTCTACAATGAGCAGTTCTTC. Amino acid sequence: CASREGQSLYNEQFF.

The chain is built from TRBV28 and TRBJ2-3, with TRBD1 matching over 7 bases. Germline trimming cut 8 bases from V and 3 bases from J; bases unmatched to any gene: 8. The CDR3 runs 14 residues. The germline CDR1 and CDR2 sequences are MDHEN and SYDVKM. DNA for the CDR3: TGTGCCAGCCACCAGCGACAGGGAACAGATACGCAGTATTTT. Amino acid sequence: CASHQRQGTDTQYF.

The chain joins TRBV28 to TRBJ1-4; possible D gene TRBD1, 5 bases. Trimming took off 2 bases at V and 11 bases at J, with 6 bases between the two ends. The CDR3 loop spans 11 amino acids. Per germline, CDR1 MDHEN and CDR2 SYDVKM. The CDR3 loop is CASSLKGKLFF. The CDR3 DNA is TGTGCCAGCAGTTTAAAGGGGAAACTGTTTTTT.

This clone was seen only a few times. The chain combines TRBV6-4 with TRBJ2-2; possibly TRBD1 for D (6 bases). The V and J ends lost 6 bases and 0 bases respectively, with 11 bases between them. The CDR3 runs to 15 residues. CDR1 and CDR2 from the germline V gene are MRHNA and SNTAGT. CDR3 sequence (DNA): TGTGCCAGCAGCCGGACAGCCTCGAACACCGGGGAGCTGTTTTTT. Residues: CASSRTASNTGELFF.

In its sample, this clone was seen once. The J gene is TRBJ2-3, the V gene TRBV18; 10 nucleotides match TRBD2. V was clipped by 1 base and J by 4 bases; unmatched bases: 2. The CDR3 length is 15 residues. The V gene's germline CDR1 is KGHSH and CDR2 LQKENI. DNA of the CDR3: TGTGCCAGCTCACCACAGCGGGAGGGCCCAGATACGCAGTATTTT. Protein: CASSPQREGPDTQYF.

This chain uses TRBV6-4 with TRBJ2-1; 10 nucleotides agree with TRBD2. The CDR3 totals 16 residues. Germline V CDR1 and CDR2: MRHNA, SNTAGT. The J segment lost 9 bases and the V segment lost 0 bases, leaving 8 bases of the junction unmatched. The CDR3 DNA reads TGTGCCAGCAGTGACTCTGCAGCGGGAGGGCCGGGTGAGCAGTTCTTC. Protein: CASSDSAAGGPGEQFF.

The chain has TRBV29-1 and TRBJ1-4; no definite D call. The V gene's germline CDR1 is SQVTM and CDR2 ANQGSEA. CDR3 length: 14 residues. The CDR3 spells CNVELGLTNEKLFF. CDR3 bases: TGCAACGTCGAGTTGGGCCTAACTAATGAAAAACTGTTTTTT.

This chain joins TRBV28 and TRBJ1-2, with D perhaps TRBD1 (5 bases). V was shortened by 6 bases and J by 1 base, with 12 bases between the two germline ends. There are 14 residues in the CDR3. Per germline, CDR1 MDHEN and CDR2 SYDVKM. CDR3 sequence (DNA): TGTGCCAGCAGCCCCATGGGGGGTAACTATGGCTACACCTTC. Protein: CASSPMGGNYGYTF.

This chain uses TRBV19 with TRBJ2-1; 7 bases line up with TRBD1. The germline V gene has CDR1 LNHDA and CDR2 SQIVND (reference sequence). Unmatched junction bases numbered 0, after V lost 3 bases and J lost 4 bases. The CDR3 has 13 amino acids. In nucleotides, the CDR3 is TGTGCCAGTAGTATGGGACAGTACAATGAGCAGTTCTTC. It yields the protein CASSMGQYNEQFF.